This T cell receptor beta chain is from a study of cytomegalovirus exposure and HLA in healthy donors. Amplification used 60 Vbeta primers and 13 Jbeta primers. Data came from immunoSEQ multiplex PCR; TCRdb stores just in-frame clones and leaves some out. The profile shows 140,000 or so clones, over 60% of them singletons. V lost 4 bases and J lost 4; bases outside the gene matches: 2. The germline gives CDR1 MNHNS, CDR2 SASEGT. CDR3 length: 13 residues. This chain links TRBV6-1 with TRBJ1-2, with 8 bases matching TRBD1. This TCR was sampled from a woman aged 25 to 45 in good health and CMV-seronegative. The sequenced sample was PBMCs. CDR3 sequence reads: CASSGDRSYGYTF. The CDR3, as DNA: TGTGCCAGCAGTGGGGACAGGTCCTATGGCTACACCTTC.